The present entry profiles one T cell receptor beta chain with its context. Antigen: not known. Although they were nominally healthy when sampled, donors likely had unrecorded immune exposures. The sample originates from a study of cytomegalovirus exposure and HLA in healthy donors. At the level of the study: Within an early data release were roughly 83 million unique TCRs drawn from HLA-typed donors. General study results and limits: Cytomegalovirus association was listed for about 170 TCR beta chains.

This CDR3 is built from 15 residues. Unmatched junction bases numbered 3, after V lost 2 bases and J lost 1 base. Per germline, CDR1 MDHEN and CDR2 SYDVKM. Both 60 Vbeta primers and 13 Jbeta primers went into the PCR. Profiled with immunoSEQ multiplex PCR; TCRdb holds only in-frame clones, not every one. The sample shows under 200,000 clones, approximately 67% of them seen only once. V and J are TRBV28 and TRBJ2-3; 7 nucleotides align to TRBD2. The clonotype originates from a woman in her late teens or twenties in good health and CMV-seropositive. Sequenced: PBMCs. CDR3 DNA sequence: TGTGCCAGCAGTTTACGGCGGGAGCGCACAGATACGCAGTATTTT. Encoded protein: CASSLRRERTDTQYF.